Sequencing of this T cell receptor (beta chain) was carried out in a study of technical replicates of blood from a handful of donors. The table came from immunoSEQ multiplex PCR; TCRdb's copy has only in-frame clones and leaves some out. The repertoire holds almost 90,000 clones, with just under 95% as singletons. CDR3 length equals 13 residues. CDR1 is MNHNS and CDR2 is SASEGT in the germline V gene. The germline V and J ends were trimmed by 2 bases and 9 bases, with 14 bases remaining between them. This sequence was found in a human donor in good health. Sequencing was carried out using T cells isolated from PBMCs. The chain links TRBV6-1 to TRBJ2-7; TRBD2 might be the D (6 bases). CDR3 in amino acids: CASSELEGYVQYF. DNA of the CDR3: TGTGCCAGCAGTGAATTGGAGGGGTATGTGCAGTACTTC.